A selection of T cell receptor beta chains follows, all from one sample in a study of shared clonotypes between healthy human individuals. Clones were sequenced by immunoSEQ multiplex PCR, and TCRdb holds only the in-frame ones, with some missing. The sample yields 550,000 to 850,000 clones, 55% to 80% seen once. Sequencing input: memory CD4+ T cells sorted from blood. These receptors all come from a woman under 40 in good health. CDR3s include the opening cysteine and the closing phenylalanine or tryptophan. Fields, in order: J gene, V gene, D gene, CDR3 length, CDR3 protein. The D gene is left open where the match is weak.

>TRBJ2-3|TRBV6-1|.|14
CASSVSGSTDTQYF
>TRBJ2-4|TRBV5-1|TRBD2|14
CASSGGTSGNIQYF
>TRBJ2-5|TRBV2|.|10
CASSVLDQYF
>TRBJ1-5|TRBV28|.|13
CAAGGVPNQPQHF
>TRBJ2-1|TRBV5-4|.|14
CASSPRMGNNEQFF
>TRBJ2-3|TRBV19|.|14
CASSMAGMGDTQYF
>TRBJ1-1|TRBV14|.|15
CASSQAREWNTEAFF
>TRBJ2-7|TRBV6-5|TRBD1|14
CASSYDRGYYEQYF
>TRBJ1-1|TRBV5-1|.|13
CASSSQGSTEAFF
>TRBJ1-1|TRBV7-8|TRBD1|13
CASSLDPAGGGFF
>TRBJ2-2|TRBV9|TRBD2|16
CASSVGLAGEVGELFF
>TRBJ2-7|TRBV27|.|15
CASSMGADTSYEQYF
>TRBJ1-2|TRBV27|.|14
CASSPGRPLYGYTF
>TRBJ2-3|TRBV5-1|TRBD2|16
CATNQIAGGGTDTQYF
>TRBJ1-2|TRBV28|TRBD1|13
CASRRQGGYGYTF
>TRBJ2-5|TRBV7-7|TRBD2|16
CASSSGLAESQETQYF
>TRBJ2-1|TRBV6-4|TRBD1|15
CASSENRGTYNEQFF
>TRBJ2-7|TRBV9|.|16
CASNVSAIVGSYEQYF
>TRBJ2-1|TRBV4-2|TRBD2|13
CASSQREVGEQFF
>TRBJ2-1|TRBV13|TRBD2|12
CASSSSGSPEFF
>TRBJ2-7|TRBV5-1|.|15
CASSLAGSGSYEQYF
>.|TRBV4-1|TRBD2|17
CASSHLPASGRAHEQYF
>TRBJ1-4|TRBV2|TRBD1|15
CASGDRGGIGEKLFF
>TRBJ1-4|TRBV2|.|14
CASSVRIVGEKLFF
>TRBJ2-1|TRBV7-3|.|15
CASSRDSRSYNEQFF
>TRBJ2-3|TRBV27|.|18
CASSWDGAYLASTDTQYF
>TRBJ2-7|TRBV5-1|TRBD2|15
CASSLDSGSYNEQYF
>TRBJ2-7|TRBV28|TRBD1|18
CASSFTLMMTGLPYEQYF
>TRBJ1-1|TRBV7-2|TRBD1|13
CASSLTGETEAFF
>TRBJ2-5|TRBV27|TRBD1|14
CASTRQGAWETQYF
>TRBJ2-5|TRBV7-8|TRBD2|16
CASSLRPSGHQETQYF
>TRBJ2-2|TRBV25-1|.|15
CASSQEGTNTGELFF
>TRBJ2-1|TRBV9|.|11
CASTFSNEQFF
>TRBJ1-1|TRBV5-1|.|14
CASSFRTVNTEAFF
>TRBJ1-5|TRBV28|TRBD1|18
CASSSLRTGNFGNQPQHF
>TRBJ2-1|TRBV7-9|.|18
CASTGEGGGPSSYNEQFF
>TRBJ2-1|TRBV11-2|.|12
CASSHRVGEQFF
>TRBJ1-2|TRBV4-2|.|14
CASSQEVLNYGYTF
>TRBJ2-3|TRBV5-1|TRBD2|15
CASSLWVTGGDTQYF
>TRBJ2-5|TRBV7-2|TRBD2|15
CASSSAGGYQETQYF
>TRBJ2-7|TRBV19|TRBD1|13
CASSRTGSYEQYF
>TRBJ2-5|TRBV5-1|.|17
CASSLGTDSLMGETQYF
>TRBJ2-1|TRBV20-1|.|11
CSATPGNEQFF
>TRBJ2-7|TRBV9|.|14
CASSEGLPRGEQYF
>TRBJ2-5|TRBV29-1|TRBD2|12
CSVSGSRETQYF
>TRBJ1-2|TRBV6-1|.|12
CASGRGLGGYTF
>TRBJ2-1|TRBV12-5|.|19
CASGLVITGAPSSYNEQFF
>TRBJ1-1|TRBV19|.|14
CASSIKALNTEAFF
>TRBJ2-7|TRBV10-3|.|13
CAISGWGSYEQYF
>TRBJ2-2|TRBV7-8|.|15
CASSSDTTNTGELFF
>TRBJ1-2|TRBV28|.|11
CASSSNYGYTF
>TRBJ1-1|TRBV14|.|15
CASSQAAQSNTEAFF
>TRBJ2-4|TRBV29-1|TRBD2|16
CSVEGLAGAGDSIQYF
>TRBJ1-5|TRBV7-2|TRBD1|13
CASSSQGDQPQHF
>TRBJ1-3|TRBV19|.|13
CATTTVSGNTIYF